These T cell receptor beta chains were read from a single sample in a study of PD-1 blockade in classical Hodgkin lymphoma. Sequencing was performed with immunoSEQ multiplex PCR; in TCRdb, only in-frame clones are kept and a portion is missing. The sample consists of about 4,600 clones, roughly 67% of them appearing once. This sample comprised peripheral blood mononuclear cells (PBMCs), obtained before the fourth cycle of nivolumab. The receptor set was obtained from a human donor with classical Hodgkin lymphoma. The CDR3 runs from the conserved cysteine through the conserved F or W. D genes are given only for firm matches. Not every row has a clone size; where given, it reads once, few, many or a size class.

NA,TRBV11-2,TRBJ2-7,TRBD2,CASSISFSGSFEQYF,TGTGCCAGCAGCATATCATTTAGCGGGAGCTTCGAGCAGTACTTC
NA,TRBV7-3,TRBJ2-3,NA,CASSFQGRGLTDTQYF,TGTGCCAGCAGCTTTCAGGGTAGGGGCCTGACAGATACGCAGTATTTT
NA,TRBV18,TRBJ2-7,TRBD2,CASSHGTSGTVSIYEQYF,TGTGCCAGCTCCCACGGGACTAGCGGGACAGTGTCAATCTACGAGCAGTACTTC
NA,TRBV5-5,TRBJ1-5,NA,CASSFGQNNQPQHF,TGTGCCAGCAGCTTTGGTCAGAATAATCAGCCCCAGCATTTT
NA,TRBV11-1,TRBJ2-1,TRBD2,CASTLTSGRYNEQFF,TGTGCCAGCACCTTAACTAGCGGGAGGTACAATGAGCAGTTCTTC
NA,TRBV6-1,TRBJ2-4,NA,CASSERWVKNIQYF,TGTGCCAGCAGTGAACGGTGGGTCAAAAACATTCAGTACTTC
NA,TRBV4-3,TRBJ2-2,NA,CASSQDFGRGAGELFF,TGCGCCAGCAGCCAAGATTTCGGCAGGGGAGCCGGGGAGCTGTTTTTT
NA,TRBV19,TRBJ2-1,NA,CASQPVPGPYNEQFF,TGTGCCAGTCAACCCGTCCCGGGTCCCTACAATGAGCAGTTCTTC
NA,TRBV5-1,TRBJ2-7,NA,CASTKDRTSYEQYF,TGCGCCAGCACCAAGGACAGGACTAGCTACGAGCAGTACTTC
NA,TRBV11-2,TRBJ2-5,NA,CASSFNSQSAQETQYF,TGTGCCAGCAGCTTCAACTCCCAGTCAGCTCAAGAGACCCAGTACTTC
NA,TRBV15,TRBJ2-1,TRBD2,CATSRGIPGTSGMGGEQFF,TGTGCCACCAGCAGAGGGATCCCCGGGACTAGCGGGATGGGTGGTGAGCAGTTCTTC
NA,TRBV30,TRBJ2-3,NA,CAWSPYDTQYF,TGTGCCTGGAGTCCTTATGATACGCAGTATTTT
NA,TRBV9,TRBJ2-3,TRBD2,CASSVSGKVDTQYF,TGTGCCAGCAGCGTTAGCGGGAAAGTAGATACGCAGTATTTT
NA,TRBV7-9,TRBJ2-5,NA,CASSRPGSLQETQYF,TGTGCCAGCAGCCGTCCGGGTTCACTTCAAGAGACCCAGTACTTC
NA,TRBV7-9,TRBJ1-3,NA,CASSGRTYSGNTIYF,TGTGCCAGCAGCGGCAGAACATACTCTGGAAACACCATATATTTT
medium-sized,TRBV7-2,TRBJ2-1,TRBD2,CASTKNPLAGGSYNEQFF,TGTGCCAGCACCAAAAACCCACTAGCGGGAGGTTCCTACAATGAGCAGTTCTTC